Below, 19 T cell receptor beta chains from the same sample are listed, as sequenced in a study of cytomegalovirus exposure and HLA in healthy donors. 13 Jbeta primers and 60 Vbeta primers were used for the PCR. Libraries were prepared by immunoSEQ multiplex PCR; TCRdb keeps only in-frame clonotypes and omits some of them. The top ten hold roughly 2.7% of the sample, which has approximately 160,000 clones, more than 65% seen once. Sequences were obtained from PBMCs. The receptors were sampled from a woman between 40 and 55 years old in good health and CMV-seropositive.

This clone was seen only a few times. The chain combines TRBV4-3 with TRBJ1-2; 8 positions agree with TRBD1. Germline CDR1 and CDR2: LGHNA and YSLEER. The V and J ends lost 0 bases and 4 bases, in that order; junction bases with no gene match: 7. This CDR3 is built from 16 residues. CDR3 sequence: CASSQEGSDRAYGYTF. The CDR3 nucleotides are TGCGCCAGCAGCCAAGAAGGATCGGACAGGGCCTATGGCTACACCTTC.

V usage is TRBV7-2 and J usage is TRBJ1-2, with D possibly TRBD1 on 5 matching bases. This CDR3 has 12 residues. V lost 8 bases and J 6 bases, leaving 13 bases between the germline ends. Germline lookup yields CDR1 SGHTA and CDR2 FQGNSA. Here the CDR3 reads CASEQEGNGYTF. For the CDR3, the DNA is TGTGCCAGCGAACAGGAGGGAAATGGCTACACCTTC.

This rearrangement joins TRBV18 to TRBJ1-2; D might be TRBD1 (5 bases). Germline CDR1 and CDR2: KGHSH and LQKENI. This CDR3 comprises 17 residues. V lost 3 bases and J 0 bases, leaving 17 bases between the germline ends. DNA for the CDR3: TGTGCCAGCTCACCGGCCGGTTCGACAGCGCCTAACTATGGCTACACCTTC. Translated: CASSPAGSTAPNYGYTF.

DNA for the CDR3: TGTGCCAGCAGCGTAGGGGACAGTATTCACACTGAAGCTTTCTTT. Encoded protein: CASSVGDSIHTEAFF. V is TRBV9 and J is TRBJ1-1; TRBD1 agrees at 7 bases. V lost 0 bases, J lost 3 bases, and 5 bases stayed unmatched. There are 15 residues in the CDR3. Germline CDR1 reads SGDLS; CDR2 reads YYNGEE.

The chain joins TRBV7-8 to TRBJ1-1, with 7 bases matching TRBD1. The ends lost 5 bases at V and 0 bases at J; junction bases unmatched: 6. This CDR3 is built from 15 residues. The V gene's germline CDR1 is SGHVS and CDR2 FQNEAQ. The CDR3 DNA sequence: TGTGCCAGCAGCCCTGGGGACAGAGTGAACACTGAAGCTTTCTTT. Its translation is CASSPGDRVNTEAFF.

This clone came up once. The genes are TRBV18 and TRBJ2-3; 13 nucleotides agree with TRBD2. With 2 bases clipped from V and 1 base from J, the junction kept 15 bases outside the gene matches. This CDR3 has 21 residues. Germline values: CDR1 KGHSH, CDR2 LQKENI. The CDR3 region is CASSPSPGLAGNVRGTDTQYF. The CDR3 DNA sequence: TGTGCCAGCTCACCATCCCCGGGACTAGCGGGAAATGTTCGTGGCACAGATACGCAGTATTTT. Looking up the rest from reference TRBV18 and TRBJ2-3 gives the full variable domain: NAGVMQNPRHLVRRRGQEARLRCSPMKGHSHVYWYRQLPEEGLKFMVYLQKENIIDESGMPKERFSAEFPKEGPSILRIQQVVRGDSAAYFCASSPSPGLAGNVRGTDTQYFGPGTRLTVL.

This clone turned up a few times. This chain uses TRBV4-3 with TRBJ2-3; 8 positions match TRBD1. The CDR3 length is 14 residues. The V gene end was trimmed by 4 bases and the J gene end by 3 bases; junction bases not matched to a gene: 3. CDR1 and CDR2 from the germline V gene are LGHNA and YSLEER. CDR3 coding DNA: TGCGCCAGCAGCCTCAGACAGGGGACAGATACGCAGTATTTT. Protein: CASSLRQGTDTQYF.

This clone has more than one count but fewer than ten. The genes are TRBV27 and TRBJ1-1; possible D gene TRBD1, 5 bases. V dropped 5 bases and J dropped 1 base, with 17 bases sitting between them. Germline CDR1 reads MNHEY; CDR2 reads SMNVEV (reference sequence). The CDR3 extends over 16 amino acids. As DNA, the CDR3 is TGTGCCAGCAGTCTCCGGTCAAGGGGCACGAACACTGAAGCTTTCTTT. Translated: CASSLRSRGTNTEAFF.

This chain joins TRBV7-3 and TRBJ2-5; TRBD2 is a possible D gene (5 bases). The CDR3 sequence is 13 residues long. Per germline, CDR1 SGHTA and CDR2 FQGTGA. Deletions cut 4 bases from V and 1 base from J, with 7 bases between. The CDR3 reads CASSSGLQETQYF. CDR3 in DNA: TGTGCCAGCAGCTCCGGACTCCAAGAGACCCAGTACTTC.

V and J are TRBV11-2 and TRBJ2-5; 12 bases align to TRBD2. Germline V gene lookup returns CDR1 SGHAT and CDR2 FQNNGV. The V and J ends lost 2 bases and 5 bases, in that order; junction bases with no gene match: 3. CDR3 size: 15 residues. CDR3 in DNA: TGTGCCAGCAGCTTACGGACTAGCGGGGTGGAGACCCAGTACTTC. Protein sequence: CASSLRTSGVETQYF.

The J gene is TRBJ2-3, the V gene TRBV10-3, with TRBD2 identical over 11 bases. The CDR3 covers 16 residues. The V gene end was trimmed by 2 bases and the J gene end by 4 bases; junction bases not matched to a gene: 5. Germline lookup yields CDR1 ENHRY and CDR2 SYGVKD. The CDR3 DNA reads TGTGCCATCAGTGAGATAGCGGGAGGGCCCTCAGATACGCAGTATTTT. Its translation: CAISEIAGGPSDTQYF.

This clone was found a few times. The CDR3 DNA follows: TGTGCCAGCAACCAAGGGGGCCGGGAGACCCAGTACTTC. Translation gives CASNQGGRETQYF. This rearrangement joins TRBV6-5 to TRBJ2-5; 7 bases line up with TRBD1. Looked up from germline, CDR1 is MNHEY and CDR2 is SVGAGI. The CDR3 runs to 13 residues. V dropped 7 bases and J dropped 5; count of bases not matched to a gene: 7.

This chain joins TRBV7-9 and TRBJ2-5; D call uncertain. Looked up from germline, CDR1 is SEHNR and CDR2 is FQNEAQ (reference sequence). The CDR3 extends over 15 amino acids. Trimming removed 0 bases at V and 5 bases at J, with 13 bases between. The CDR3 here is CASSLALTSQETQYF. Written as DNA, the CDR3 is TGTGCCAGCAGCTTAGCGCTGACTTCCCAGGAGACCCAGTACTTC.

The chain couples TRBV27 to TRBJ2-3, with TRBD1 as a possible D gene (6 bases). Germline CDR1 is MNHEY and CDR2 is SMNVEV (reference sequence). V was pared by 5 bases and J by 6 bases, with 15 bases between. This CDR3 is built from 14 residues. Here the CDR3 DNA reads TGTGCCAGCAGTAGCCCCCTGGGGGCGGATACGCAGTATTTT. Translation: CASSSPLGADTQYF.

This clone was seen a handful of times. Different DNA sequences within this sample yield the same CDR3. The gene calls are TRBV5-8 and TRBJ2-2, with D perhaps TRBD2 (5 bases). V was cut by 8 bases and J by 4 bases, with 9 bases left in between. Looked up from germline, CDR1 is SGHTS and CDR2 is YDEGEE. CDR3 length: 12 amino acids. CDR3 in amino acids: CASQLGTGELFF. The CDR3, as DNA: TGTGCCAGTCAACTAGGCACCGGGGAGCTGTTTTTT.

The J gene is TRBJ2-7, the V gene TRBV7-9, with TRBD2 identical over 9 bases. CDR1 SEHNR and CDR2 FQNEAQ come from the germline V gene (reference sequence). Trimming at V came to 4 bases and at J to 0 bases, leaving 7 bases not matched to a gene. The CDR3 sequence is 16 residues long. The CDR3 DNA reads TGTGCCAGCAGCTGGCGATCTAGCGGGATCTCCTACGAGCAGTACTTC. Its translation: CASSWRSSGISYEQYF.

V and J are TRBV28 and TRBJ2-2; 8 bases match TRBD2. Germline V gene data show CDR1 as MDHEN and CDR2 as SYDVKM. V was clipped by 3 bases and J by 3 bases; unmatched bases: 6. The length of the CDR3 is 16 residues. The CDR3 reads CASSFGIAGYTGELFF. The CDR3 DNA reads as TGTGCCAGCAGTTTTGGGATAGCGGGGTACACCGGGGAGCTGTTTTTT.

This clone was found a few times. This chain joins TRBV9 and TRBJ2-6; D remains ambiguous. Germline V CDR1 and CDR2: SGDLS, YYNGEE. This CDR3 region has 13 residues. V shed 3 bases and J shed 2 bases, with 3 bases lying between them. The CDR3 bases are TGTGCCAGCAGCGCTCCTGGGGCCAACGTCCTGACTTTC. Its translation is CASSAPGANVLTF.

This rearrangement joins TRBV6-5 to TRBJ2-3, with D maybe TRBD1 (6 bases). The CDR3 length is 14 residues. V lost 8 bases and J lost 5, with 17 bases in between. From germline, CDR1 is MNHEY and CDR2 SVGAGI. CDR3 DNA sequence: TGTGCCAGCGCCGGACAGCTTGAGGGAGATACGCAGTATTTT. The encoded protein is CASAGQLEGDTQYF.